Each of the 21 T cell receptor beta chains below was sequenced from the same sample in a study of blood T cell repertoires in COVID-19. Clones were read by immunoSEQ multiplex PCR, and TCRdb kept only the in-frame ones, dropping some. Of about 87,000 clones detected, around 82% appear once; the ten largest clones hold roughly 3%. The specimen was peripheral blood. Receptor source: a woman older than 75 with COVID-19, enrolled during active disease.

This chain joins TRBV5-1 and TRBJ2-2; 8 nucleotides line up with TRBD2. There are 18 residues in the CDR3. Germline-derived CDR1 and CDR2 are SGHRS and YFSETQ. J was trimmed by 4 bases and V by 0 bases; bases with no gene match: 11. DNA of the CDR3: TGCGCCAGCAGCTTGGTGGGACTAGTACAGTTGGGCACCGGGGAGCTGTTTTTT. Residues: CASSLVGLVQLGTGELFF.

J is TRBJ2-3 and V is TRBV2; a possible D gene is TRBD1 (6 bases). The V and J ends lost 0 bases and 1 base respectively, with 17 bases between them. Germline CDR1 is SNHLY and CDR2 is FYNNEI. CDR3 length: 18 amino acids. CDR3 amino acids: CASSEAPIGRGGTDTQYF. The CDR3 bases are TGTGCCAGCAGTGAAGCGCCAATAGGCAGGGGCGGCACAGATACGCAGTATTTT.

This rearrangement joins TRBV3-1 (or the pseudogene TRBV3-2) to TRBJ1-2; D not resolved. V shed 9 bases and J shed 4 bases, with 12 bases lying between them. Per the germline V gene, CDR1 is LGHDT and CDR2 is YNNKEL (reference sequence). CDR3 size: 12 residues. The CDR3 DNA follows: TGTGCCAGTAGCGGGCTGACCTATGGCTACACCTTC. This codes for CASSGLTYGYTF.

The chain couples TRBV30 to TRBJ1-4, with D uncertain. The germline V gene encodes CDR1 GTSNPN and CDR2 SVGIG (reference sequence). The CDR3 has 12 amino acids. Trimming took off 3 bases at V and 4 bases at J, with 6 bases between the two ends. DNA for the CDR3: TGTGCCTGGAGGAGGGTTAATGAAAAACTGTTTTTT. Its protein product is CAWRRVNEKLFF.

This clone has only one observation. This sequence joins TRBV2 and TRBJ1-2, with TRBD1 matching over 7 bases. Per the germline V gene, CDR1 is SNHLY and CDR2 is FYNNEI. The CDR3 is 16 amino acids. The J segment lost 2 bases and the V segment lost 5 bases, leaving 11 bases of the junction unmatched. Written as DNA, the CDR3 is TGTGCCAGCAGTCCTACCTCGACAGGGATAAACTATGGCTACACCTTC. Translation gives CASSPTSTGINYGYTF. The full variable domain, with the rest looked up from reference TRBV2 and TRBJ1-2, is EPEVTQTPSHQVTQMGQEVILRCVPISNHLYFYWYRQILGQKVEFLVSFYNNEISEKSEIFDDQFSVERPDGSNFTLKIRSTKLEDSAMYFCASSPTSTGINYGYTFGSGTRLTVV.

The chain links TRBV3-1 (or the pseudogene TRBV3-2) to TRBJ1-4; 8 bases are a match to TRBD1. Germline V gene data show CDR1 as LGHDT and CDR2 as YNNKEL (reference sequence). V shed 2 bases and J 4 bases; nucleotides not matched to a gene: 0. CDR3 length equals 14 residues. CDR3: CASSQTGGNEKLFF. The CDR3, as DNA: TGTGCCAGCAGCCAAACAGGGGGTAATGAAAAACTGTTTTTT.

The chain combines TRBV6-5 with TRBJ2-1; weak D call: TRBD1 (6 bases). The CDR3 contains 15 residues. Germline assignment: CDR1 MNHEY and CDR2 SVGAGI. Trimming removed 6 bases at V and 0 bases at J, with 12 bases between. CDR3 region: CASRFRGSSYNEQFF. The DNA of the CDR3 is TGTGCCAGCAGGTTCAGGGGTAGCTCCTACAATGAGCAGTTCTTC.

This chain joins TRBV4-1 and TRBJ2-3, with 12 bases lining up with TRBD2. The germline V gene encodes CDR1 MGHRA and CDR2 YSYEKL. This CDR3 comprises 16 residues. Trimming took 2 bases from V and 1 from J; bases not matched to a gene: 1. Written as DNA, the CDR3 is TGCGCCAGCAGCCAAAGACTAGCGGGAGGCACAGATACGCAGTATTTT. Translated, it gives CASSQRLAGGTDTQYF.

This chain connects TRBV29-1 to TRBJ2-1; D unclear. Germline V gene lookup returns CDR1 SQVTM and CDR2 ANQGSEA. The V end was cut by 1 base, the J end by 0 bases, with 10 bases between. This CDR3 has 15 amino acids. CDR3 sequence (DNA): TGCAGCGTTGAAGGGTACCCGGGCTCCTACAATGAGCAGTTCTTC. This translates into CSVEGYPGSYNEQFF.

J is TRBJ1-1 and V is TRBV18; tentatively, D is TRBD1 (6 bases). CDR3 length: 14 residues. Germline CDR1 is KGHSH and CDR2 is LQKENI. Trimming took 4 bases from V and 3 from J, leaving 12 bases between them. CDR3 DNA: TGTGCCAGCTCACGAACAGGGTACGACACTGAAGCTTTCTTT. This gives the protein CASSRTGYDTEAFF.

The genes are TRBV6-2 or TRBV6-3 and TRBJ2-1; TRBD2 agrees at 9 bases. From germline, CDR1 is MNHEY and CDR2 SVGEGT. This CDR3 is built from 14 residues. The ends lost 5 bases at V and 8 bases at J; junction bases unmatched: 7. CDR3 nucleotides: TGTGCCAGCAGTCCCGCGGGGGGGAGCGATGAGCAGTTCTTC. Translating gives CASSPAGGSDEQFF.

V is TRBV7-8 and J is TRBJ1-4, with D possibly TRBD1 on 5 matching bases. The V gene lost 0 bases and the J gene lost 7 bases, with 12 bases spanning the gap. Germline V gene sequence: CDR1 SGHVS, CDR2 FQNEAQ. This CDR3 has 15 residues. Here the CDR3 DNA reads TGTGCCAGCAGCTTAGCGCAGGGCGTGAGTGAAAAACTGTTTTTT. It is translated as CASSLAQGVSEKLFF.

The V call is TRBV6-6, the J call TRBJ2-7, with D perhaps TRBD1 (6 bases). CDR3 size: 16 residues. V lost 0 bases, J lost 5 bases, and 17 bases lay in between. Germline V gene lookup returns CDR1 MNHNY and CDR2 SVGAGI (reference sequence). CDR3 region: CASSYSQGPTFHEQYF. The DNA for the CDR3 is TGTGCCAGCAGTTACTCACAGGGCCCGACTTTCCACGAGCAGTACTTC.

The chain is built from TRBV4-2 and TRBJ1-2, with 9 bases fitting TRBD1. V dropped 4 bases and J dropped 8; count of bases not matched to a gene: 2. The CDR3 length is 12 residues. Germline CDR1 LGHNA, CDR2 YNFKEQ. CDR3 bases: TGTGCCAGCAGCCGGGACAGGGAAGGCTACACCTTC. It specifies CASSRDREGYTF.

The chain has TRBV7-9 and TRBJ1-1; 7 bases align to TRBD1. The CDR3 loop spans 14 amino acids. Germline CDR1 SEHNR, CDR2 FQNEAQ (reference sequence). With 1 base clipped from V and 5 bases from J, the junction kept 4 bases outside the gene matches. CDR3: CASSLEGARTEAFF. In DNA, the CDR3 is TGTGCCAGCAGCTTAGAGGGGGCACGGACTGAAGCTTTCTTT.

J is TRBJ2-3 and V is TRBV5-1; D might be TRBD2 (5 bases). The CDR3 is made up of 16 amino acids. Germline CDR1 and CDR2: SGHRS and YFSETQ. The V gene lost 2 bases and the J gene lost 2 bases, with 15 bases spanning the gap. This CDR3 reads CASSFLAVGPTDTQYF. CDR3 DNA sequence: TGCGCCAGCAGCTTCCTAGCTGTGGGTCCCACAGATACGCAGTATTTT.

The V gene is TRBV30, the J gene TRBJ2-5; D possibly corresponds to TRBD2 (5 bases). CDR3 length: 13 residues. The germline gives CDR1 GTSNPN, CDR2 SVGIG (reference sequence). V was cut by 2 bases and J by 1 base, with 8 bases left in between. The CDR3 spells CAWSYGIQETQYF. The CDR3 DNA follows: TGTGCCTGGAGTTACGGGATCCAAGAGACCCAGTACTTC.

The chain is built from TRBV15 and TRBJ2-5, with D possibly matching TRBD1 (7 bases). Germline V lookup: CDR1 LNHNV, CDR2 YYDKDF (reference sequence). V lost 11 bases and J lost 4, with 17 bases in between. The CDR3 loop spans 13 amino acids. CDR3 DNA: TGTGCCGTAGGGGGGACAGTGCTAGAGACCCAGTACTTC. It yields the protein CAVGGTVLETQYF. Looking up the rest from reference TRBV15 and TRBJ2-5 gives the full variable domain: DAMVIQNPRYQVTQFGKPVTLSCSQTLNHNVMYWYQQKSSQAPKLLFHYYDKDFNNEADTPDNFQSRRPNTSFCFLDIRSPGLGDTAMYLCAVGGTVLETQYFGPGTRLLVL.

In this sample, this clone turned up a few times. J is TRBJ1-1 and V is TRBV2, with D perhaps TRBD1 (5 bases). Germline CDR1 reads SNHLY; CDR2 reads FYNNEI. The ends were cut back, 10 bases at V and 2 bases at J, with 11 bases in the middle. CDR3 length: 12 amino acids. The CDR3 DNA sequence: TGTGCCACCACCAGGGATAACACTGAAGCTTTCTTT. This gives the protein CATTRDNTEAFF. The variable domain in full, completed from reference TRBV2 and TRBJ1-1, reads EPEVTQTPSHQVTQMGQEVILRCVPISNHLYFYWYRQILGQKVEFLVSFYNNEISEKSEIFDDQFSVERPDGSNFTLKIRSTKLEDSAMYFCATTRDNTEAFFGQGTRLTVV.

This clone was detected a few times. The chain links TRBV5-6 to TRBJ1-6; D possibly corresponds to TRBD1 (6 bases). The CDR3 runs to 14 residues. Germline V CDR1 and CDR2: SGHDT, YYEEEE. V shed 4 bases and J shed 8 bases, with 13 bases lying between them. The CDR3 reads CASSTGQRDSPLHF. CDR3 sequence (DNA): TGTGCCAGCAGCACTGGACAGAGGGATTCACCCCTCCACTTT.

The J gene is TRBJ2-1, the V gene TRBV30; 8 positions match TRBD1. The CDR3 contains 13 residues. The V segment lost 5 bases and the J segment 8 bases; nucleotides outside the gene matches: 8. Germline V CDR1 and CDR2: GTSNPN, SVGIG (reference sequence). The CDR3 loop reads CAWAWTGRDEQFF. CDR3 nucleotide sequence: TGTGCCTGGGCATGGACAGGGCGGGATGAGCAGTTCTTC. Using reference TRBV30 and TRBJ2-1 for the parts outside the CDR3, the full variable domain is SQTIHQWPATLVQPVGSPLSLECTVEGTSNPNLYWYRQAAGRGLQLLFYSVGIGQISSEVPQNLSASRPQDRQFILSSKKLLLSDSGFYLCAWAWTGRDEQFFGPGTRLTVL.